This TCR beta chain comes out of a study of cytomegalovirus exposure and HLA in healthy donors. This clone was seen more than once but under ten times. Researchers ran the PCR with 60 Vbeta and 13 Jbeta primers. The data were produced by immunoSEQ multiplex PCR, yet TCRdb's version contains in-frame clones alone and is incomplete. The sample contains 95,000 to 150,000 clones, around 60% of which appear only once. The CDR3 covers 18 residues. V lost 4 bases and J 5 bases, leaving 24 bases between the germline ends. Germline V gene sequence: CDR1 SGHNT, CDR2 YYREEE (reference sequence). The TCR was taken from a man aged 35 to 55 in good health and CMV-seropositive. Sequences were obtained from PBMCs. This chain links TRBV5-4 with TRBJ1-4; the D gene is possibly TRBD1 (6 bases). CDR3 protein: CASSIPQAGQFTNEKLFF. The CDR3 bases are TGTGCCAGCAGCATACCCCAAGCCGGACAGTTTACGAATGAAAAACTGTTTTTT.